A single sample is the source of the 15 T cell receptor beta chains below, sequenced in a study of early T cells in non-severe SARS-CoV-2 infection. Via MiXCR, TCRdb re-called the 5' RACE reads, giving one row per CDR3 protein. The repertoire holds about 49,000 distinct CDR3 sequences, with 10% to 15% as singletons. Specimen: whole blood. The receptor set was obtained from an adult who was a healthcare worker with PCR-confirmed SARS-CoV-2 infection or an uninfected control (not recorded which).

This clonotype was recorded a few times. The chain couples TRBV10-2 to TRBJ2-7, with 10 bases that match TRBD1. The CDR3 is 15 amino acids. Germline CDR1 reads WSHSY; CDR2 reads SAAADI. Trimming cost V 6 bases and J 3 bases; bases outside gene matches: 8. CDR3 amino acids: CASRDAGTGDYEQYF. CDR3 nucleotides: TGCGCCAGCAGAGACGCGGGGACAGGGGACTACGAGCAGTACTTC.

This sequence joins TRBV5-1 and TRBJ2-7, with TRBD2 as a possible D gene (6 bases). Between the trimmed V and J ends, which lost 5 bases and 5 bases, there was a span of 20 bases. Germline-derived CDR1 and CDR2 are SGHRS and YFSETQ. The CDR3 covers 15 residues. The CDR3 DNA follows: TGCGCCAGCAGGGGGGGTCTCGGACGGACAAACGAGCAGTACTTC. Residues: CASRGGLGRTNEQYF.

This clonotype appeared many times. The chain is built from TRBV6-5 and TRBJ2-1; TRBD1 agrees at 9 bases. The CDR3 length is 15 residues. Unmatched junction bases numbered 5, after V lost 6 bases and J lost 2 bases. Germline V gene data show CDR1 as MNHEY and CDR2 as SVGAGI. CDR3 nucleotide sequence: TGTGCCAGCAGCCTTGACAGGGGGGCCTACAATGAGCAGTTCTTC. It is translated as CASSLDRGAYNEQFF.

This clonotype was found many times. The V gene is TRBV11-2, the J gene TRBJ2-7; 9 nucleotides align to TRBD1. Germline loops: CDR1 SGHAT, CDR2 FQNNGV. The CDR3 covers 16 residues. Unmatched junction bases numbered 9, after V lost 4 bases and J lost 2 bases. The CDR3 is CASSSGVGQGTYEQYF. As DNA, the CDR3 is TGTGCCAGCAGCTCGGGTGTGGGACAGGGAACCTACGAGCAGTACTTC.

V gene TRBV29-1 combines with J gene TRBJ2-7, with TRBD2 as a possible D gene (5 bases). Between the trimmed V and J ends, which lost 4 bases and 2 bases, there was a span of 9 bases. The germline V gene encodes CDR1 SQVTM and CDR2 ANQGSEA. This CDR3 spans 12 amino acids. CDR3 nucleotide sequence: TGCAGCGTTGGGGCGGGCCCCTACGAGCAGTACTTC. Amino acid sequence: CSVGAGPYEQYF.

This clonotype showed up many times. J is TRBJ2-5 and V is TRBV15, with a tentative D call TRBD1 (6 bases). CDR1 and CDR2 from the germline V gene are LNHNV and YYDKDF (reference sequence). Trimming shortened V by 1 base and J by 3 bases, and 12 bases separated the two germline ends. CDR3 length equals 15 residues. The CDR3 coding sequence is TGTGCCACCAGCAGAGCCAGGGGATCCGAAGAGACCCAGTACTTC. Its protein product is CATSRARGSEETQYF. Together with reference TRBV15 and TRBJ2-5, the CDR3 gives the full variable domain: DAMVIQNPRYQVTQFGKPVTLSCSQTLNHNVMYWYQQKSSQAPKLLFHYYDKDFNNEADTPDNFQSRRPNTSFCFLDIRSPGLGDTAMYLCATSRARGSEETQYFGPGTRLLVL.

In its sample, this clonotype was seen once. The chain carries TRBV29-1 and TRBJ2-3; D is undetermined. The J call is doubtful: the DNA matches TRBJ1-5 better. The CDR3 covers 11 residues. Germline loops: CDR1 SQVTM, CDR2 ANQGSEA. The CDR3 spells CSVVPSDTQHF. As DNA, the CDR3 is TGCAGCGTTGTCCCTTCCGATACGCAGCATTTT.

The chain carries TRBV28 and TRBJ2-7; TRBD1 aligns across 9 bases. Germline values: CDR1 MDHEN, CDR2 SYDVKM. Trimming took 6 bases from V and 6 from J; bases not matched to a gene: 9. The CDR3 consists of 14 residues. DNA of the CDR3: TGTGCCAGCAGATTTCCGGGACAGGGCCTCGAGCAGTACTTC. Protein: CASRFPGQGLEQYF.

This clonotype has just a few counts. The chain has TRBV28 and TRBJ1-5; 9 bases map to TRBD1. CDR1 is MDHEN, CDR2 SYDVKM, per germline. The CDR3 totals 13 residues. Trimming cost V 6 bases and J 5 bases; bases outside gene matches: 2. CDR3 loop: CASRYRGHQPQHF. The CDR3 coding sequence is TGTGCCAGCAGGTACAGGGGGCATCAGCCCCAGCATTTT.

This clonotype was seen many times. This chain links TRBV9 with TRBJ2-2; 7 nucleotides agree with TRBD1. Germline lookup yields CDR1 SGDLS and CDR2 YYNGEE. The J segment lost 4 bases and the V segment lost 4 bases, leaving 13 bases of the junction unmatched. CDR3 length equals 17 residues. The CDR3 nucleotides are TGTGCCAGCAGCACCACTCCAGGGGGAGCGAGCACCGGGGAGCTGTTTTTT. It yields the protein CASSTTPGGASTGELFF.

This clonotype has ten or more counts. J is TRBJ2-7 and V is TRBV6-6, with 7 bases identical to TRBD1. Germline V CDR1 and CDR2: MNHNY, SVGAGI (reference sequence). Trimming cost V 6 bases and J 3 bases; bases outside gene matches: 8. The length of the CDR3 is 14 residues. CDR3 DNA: TGTGCCAGCAGGACCCCGGGACAGAACTACGAGCAGTACTTC. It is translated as CASRTPGQNYEQYF.

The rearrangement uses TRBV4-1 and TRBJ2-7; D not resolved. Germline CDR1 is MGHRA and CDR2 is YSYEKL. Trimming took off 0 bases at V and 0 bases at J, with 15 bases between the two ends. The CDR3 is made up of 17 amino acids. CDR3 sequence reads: CASSQDNGGFYSYEQYF. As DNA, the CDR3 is TGCGCCAGCAGCCAAGATAACGGCGGTTTTTACTCCTACGAGCAGTACTTC.

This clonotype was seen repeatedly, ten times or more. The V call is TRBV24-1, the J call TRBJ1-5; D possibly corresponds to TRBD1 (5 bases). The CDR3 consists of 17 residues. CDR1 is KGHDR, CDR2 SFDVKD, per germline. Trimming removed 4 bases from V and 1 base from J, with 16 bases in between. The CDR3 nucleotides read TGTGCCACCAGTGACCCCAGAAGGGGATCGAGCAATCAGCCCCAGCATTTT. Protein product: CATSDPRRGSSNQPQHF.

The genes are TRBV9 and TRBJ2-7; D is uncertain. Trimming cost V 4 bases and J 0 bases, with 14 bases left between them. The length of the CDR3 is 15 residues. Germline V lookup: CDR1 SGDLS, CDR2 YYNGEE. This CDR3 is CASSKTSSLSYEQYF. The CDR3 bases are TGTGCCAGCAGCAAGACCTCCTCCCTCTCCTACGAGCAGTACTTC.

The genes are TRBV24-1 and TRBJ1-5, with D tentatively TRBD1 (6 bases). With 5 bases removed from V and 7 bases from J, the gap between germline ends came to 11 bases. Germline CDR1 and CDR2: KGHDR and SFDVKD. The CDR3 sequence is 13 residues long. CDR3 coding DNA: TGTGCCACCAGTGGCGCAACAGGGCAGCCCCAGCATTTT. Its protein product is CATSGATGQPQHF.